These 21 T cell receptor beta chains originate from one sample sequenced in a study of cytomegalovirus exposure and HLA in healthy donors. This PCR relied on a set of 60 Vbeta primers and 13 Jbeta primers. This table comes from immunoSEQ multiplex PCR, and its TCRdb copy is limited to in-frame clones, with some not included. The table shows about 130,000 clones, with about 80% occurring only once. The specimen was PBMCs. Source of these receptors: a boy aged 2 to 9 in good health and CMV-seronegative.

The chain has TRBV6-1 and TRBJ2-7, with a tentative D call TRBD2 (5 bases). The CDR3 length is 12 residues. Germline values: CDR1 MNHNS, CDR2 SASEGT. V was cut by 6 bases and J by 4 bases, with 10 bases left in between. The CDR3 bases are TGTGCCAGCAGGAGCCCGGGGTACGAGCAGTACGTC. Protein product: CASRSPGYEQYV.

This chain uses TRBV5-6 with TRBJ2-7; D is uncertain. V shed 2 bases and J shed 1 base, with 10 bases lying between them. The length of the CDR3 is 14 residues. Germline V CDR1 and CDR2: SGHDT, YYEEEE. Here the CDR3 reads CASSFMTPSYEQYF. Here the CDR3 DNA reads TGTGCCAGCAGCTTCATGACTCCTTCCTACGAGCAGTACTTC. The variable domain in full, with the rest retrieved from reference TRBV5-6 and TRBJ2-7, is DAGVTQSPTHLIKTRGQQVTLRCSPKSGHDTVSWYQQALGQGPQFIFQYYEEEERQRGNFPDRFSGHQFPNYSSELNVNALLLGDSALYLCASSFMTPSYEQYFGPGTRLTVT.

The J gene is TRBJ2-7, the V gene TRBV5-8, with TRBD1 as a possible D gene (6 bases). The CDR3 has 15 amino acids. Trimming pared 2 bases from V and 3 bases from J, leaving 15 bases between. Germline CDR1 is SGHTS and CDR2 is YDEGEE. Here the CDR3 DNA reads TGTGCCAGCAGCTTAATATCGGACAGAAACTACGAGCAGTACTTC. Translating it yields CASSLISDRNYEQYF.

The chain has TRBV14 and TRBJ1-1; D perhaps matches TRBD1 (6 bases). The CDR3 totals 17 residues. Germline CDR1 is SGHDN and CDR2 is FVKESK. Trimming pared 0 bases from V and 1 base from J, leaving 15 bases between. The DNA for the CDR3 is TGTGCCAGCAGCCAAGACGGGGGGAACAGGGAGAACACTGAAGCTTTCTTT. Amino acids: CASSQDGGNRENTEAFF.

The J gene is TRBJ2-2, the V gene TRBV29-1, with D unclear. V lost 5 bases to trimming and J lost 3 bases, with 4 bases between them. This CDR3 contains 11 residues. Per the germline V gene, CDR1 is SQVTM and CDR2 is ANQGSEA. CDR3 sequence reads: CSVRDTGELFF. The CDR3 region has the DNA TGCAGCGTTCGGGACACCGGGGAGCTGTTTTTT.

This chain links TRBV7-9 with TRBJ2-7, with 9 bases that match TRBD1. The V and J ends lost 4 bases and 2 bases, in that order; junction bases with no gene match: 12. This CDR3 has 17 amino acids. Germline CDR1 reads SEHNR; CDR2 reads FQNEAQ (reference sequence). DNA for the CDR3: TGTGCCAGCAGCTCTCCCAGGCTGGGACAGGGACCCTACGAGCAGTACTTC. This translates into CASSSPRLGQGPYEQYF.

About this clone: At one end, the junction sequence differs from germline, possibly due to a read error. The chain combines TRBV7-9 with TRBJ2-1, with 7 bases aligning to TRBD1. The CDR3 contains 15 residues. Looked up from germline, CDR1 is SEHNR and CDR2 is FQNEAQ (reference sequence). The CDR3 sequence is CSSSLQGVNYNEQFF. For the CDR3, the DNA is TGTTCCAGCAGCCTCCAGGGGGTTAACTACAATGAGCAGTTCTTC.

In DNA form, the CDR3 reads TGTGCCAGCAGCTTGGGGGCTGCGGGAGGCTCCTACGAGCAGTACGTC. It specifies CASSLGAAGGSYEQYV. The V call is TRBV7-9, the J call TRBJ2-7; 8 nucleotides match TRBD2. J lost 0 bases, V lost 3 bases, and 7 bases had no gene match. The CDR3 loop spans 16 amino acids. Germline-derived CDR1 and CDR2 are SEHNR and FQNEAQ (reference sequence).

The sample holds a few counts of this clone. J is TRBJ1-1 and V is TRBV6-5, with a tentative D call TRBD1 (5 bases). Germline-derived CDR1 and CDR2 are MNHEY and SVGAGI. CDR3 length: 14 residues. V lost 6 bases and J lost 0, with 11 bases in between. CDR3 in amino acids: CASSPRGVNTEAFF. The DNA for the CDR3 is TGTGCCAGCAGCCCCCGGGGGGTGAACACTGAAGCTTTCTTT.

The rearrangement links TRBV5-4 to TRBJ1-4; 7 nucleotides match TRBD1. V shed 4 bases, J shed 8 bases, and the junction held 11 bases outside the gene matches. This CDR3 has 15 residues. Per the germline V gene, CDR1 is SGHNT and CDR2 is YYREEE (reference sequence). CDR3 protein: CASSVRQGPQEKLFF. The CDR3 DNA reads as TGTGCCAGCAGCGTTAGACAGGGTCCACAAGAAAAACTGTTTTTT.

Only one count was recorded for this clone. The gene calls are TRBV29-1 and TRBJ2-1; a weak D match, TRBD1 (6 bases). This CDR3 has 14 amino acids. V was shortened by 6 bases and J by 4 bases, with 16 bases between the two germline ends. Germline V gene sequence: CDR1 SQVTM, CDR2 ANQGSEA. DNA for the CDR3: TGCAGCGTGCAGGGGTCTGATTTGTACAATGAGCAGTTCTTC. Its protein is CSVQGSDLYNEQFF.

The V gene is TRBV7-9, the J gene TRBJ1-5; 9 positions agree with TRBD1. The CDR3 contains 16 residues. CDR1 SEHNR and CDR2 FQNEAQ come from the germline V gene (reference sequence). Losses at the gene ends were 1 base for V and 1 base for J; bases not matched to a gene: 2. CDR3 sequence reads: CASSLEQGASNQPQHF. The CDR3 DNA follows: TGTGCCAGCAGCTTAGAACAGGGGGCCAGCAATCAGCCCCAGCATTTT.

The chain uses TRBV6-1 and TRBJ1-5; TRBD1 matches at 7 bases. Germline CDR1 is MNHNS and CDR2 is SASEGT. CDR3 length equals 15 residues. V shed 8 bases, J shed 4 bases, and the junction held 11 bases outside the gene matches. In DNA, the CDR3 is TGTGCCAGCCGTGTACCGGGACAGATGAATCAGCCCCAGCATTTT. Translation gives CASRVPGQMNQPQHF.

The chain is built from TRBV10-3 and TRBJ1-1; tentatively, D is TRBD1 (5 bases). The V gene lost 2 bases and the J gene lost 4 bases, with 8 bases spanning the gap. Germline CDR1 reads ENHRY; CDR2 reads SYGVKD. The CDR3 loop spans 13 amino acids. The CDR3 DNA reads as TGTGCCATCAGTGAGAACGGGGGCACTGAAGCTTTCTTT. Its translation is CAISENGGTEAFF.

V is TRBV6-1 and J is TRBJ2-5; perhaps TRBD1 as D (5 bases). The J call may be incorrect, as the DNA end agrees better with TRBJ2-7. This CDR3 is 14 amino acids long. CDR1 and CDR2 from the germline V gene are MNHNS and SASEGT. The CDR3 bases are TGTGCCAGCAGTGAAGCCCCAGGGATGGGCGAGCAGTACTTC. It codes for CASSEAPGMGEQYF.

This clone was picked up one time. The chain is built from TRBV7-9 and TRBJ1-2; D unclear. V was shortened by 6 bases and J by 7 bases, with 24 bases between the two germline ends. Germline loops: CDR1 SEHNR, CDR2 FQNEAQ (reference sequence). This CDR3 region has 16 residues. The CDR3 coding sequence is TGTGCCAGCAGTCGCGTCCCTTCATTGCTGAGAGGTGGCTACACCTTC. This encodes CASSRVPSLLRGGYTF.

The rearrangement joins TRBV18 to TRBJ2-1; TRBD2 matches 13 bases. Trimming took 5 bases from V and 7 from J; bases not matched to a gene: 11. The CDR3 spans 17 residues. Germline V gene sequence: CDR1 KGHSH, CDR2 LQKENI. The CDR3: CASSTLAGGLNGNEQFF. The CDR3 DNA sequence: TGTGCCAGCTCAACACTAGCGGGAGGGCTCAACGGAAATGAGCAGTTCTTC.

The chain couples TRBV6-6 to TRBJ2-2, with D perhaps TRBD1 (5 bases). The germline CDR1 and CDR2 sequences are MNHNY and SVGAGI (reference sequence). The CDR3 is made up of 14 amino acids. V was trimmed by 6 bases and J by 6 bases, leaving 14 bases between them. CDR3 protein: CASSPETESGELFF. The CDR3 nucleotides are TGTGCCAGCAGCCCAGAGACAGAATCCGGGGAGCTGTTTTTT.

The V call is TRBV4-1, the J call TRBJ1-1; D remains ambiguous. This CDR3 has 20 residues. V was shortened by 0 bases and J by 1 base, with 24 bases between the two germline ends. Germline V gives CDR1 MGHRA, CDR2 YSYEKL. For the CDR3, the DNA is TGCGCCAGCAGCCAAGATAAATTTGCTGTGGGCACTAGGGCGAACACTGAAGCTTTCTTT. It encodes CASSQDKFAVGTRANTEAFF.

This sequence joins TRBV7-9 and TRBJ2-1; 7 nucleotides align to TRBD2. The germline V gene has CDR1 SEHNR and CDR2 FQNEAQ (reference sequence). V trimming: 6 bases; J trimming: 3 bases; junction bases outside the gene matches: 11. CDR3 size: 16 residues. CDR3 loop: CASRSWGGDLYNEQFF. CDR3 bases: TGTGCCAGCAGATCTTGGGGAGGGGATCTCTACAATGAGCAGTTCTTC.

For the CDR3, the DNA is TGTGCCAGCAGTGACTCGGCGGACTACAATGAGCAGTTCTTC. This translates into CASSDSADYNEQFF. The rearrangement links TRBV6-4 to TRBJ2-1; D remains ambiguous. Trimming removed 0 bases at V and 3 bases at J, with 6 bases between. Germline V CDR1 and CDR2: MRHNA, SNTAGT. The CDR3 length is 14 residues.